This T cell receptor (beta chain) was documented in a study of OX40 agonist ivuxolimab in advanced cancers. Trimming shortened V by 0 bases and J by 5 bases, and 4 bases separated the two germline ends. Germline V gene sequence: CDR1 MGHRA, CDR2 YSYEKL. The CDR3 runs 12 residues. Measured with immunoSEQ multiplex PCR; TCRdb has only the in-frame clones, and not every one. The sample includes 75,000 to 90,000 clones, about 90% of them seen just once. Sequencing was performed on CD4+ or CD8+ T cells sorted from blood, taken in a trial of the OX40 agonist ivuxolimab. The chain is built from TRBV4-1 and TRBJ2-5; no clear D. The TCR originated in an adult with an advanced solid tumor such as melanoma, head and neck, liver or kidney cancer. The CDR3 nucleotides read TGCGCCAGCAGCCAAGATTCCGAGACCCAGTACTTC. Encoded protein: CASSQDSETQYF.